This TCR beta chain derives from a study of siplizumab effects on memory and regulatory T cells (dated by TCRdb to between 2018 and 2021). With respect to the entire study: The study looked at the effect of siplizumab, an anti-CD2 antibody, on alloreactive T-cell subsets in allogeneic mixed lymphocyte reactions made from human PBMCs.

Libraries were prepared through the immunoSEQ multiplex PCR assay. Each sample had some 96,000 TCR templates assayed by the deep sequencing platform. Genomic DNA extracted from sorted T cells was used for TCRbeta CDR3 sequencing. The source study handled its data this way. The R programming language was used for the clonal analysis of the TCRbeta CDR3 data. Alloreactive CD4+ and CD8+ clones were identified by comparing unstimulated samples to CFSE-low samples taken after the reaction. By matching sequences to the repertoires of sorted unstimulated Treg and non-Treg cells, each alloreactive CD4+ clone was assigned a regulatory or non-regulatory origin. Held by TCRdb, this immuneACCESS table contains in-frame sequences only and omits some clones. Under half of the omission traces to an unresolved V gene where checked; the cause of the rest is unknown. That table supplies the V and J calls and clone size; D and trimming were determined from the DNA. This sample gives 90,000 to 150,000 clones in total; around 95% of them show up just once. The ten largest clonotypes hold around 0.15% of the sample.

The germline V gene supplies CDR1 LGHNA and CDR2 YSLEER. The CDR3 numbers 15 residues from cysteine through phenylalanine. The sequence is cut down to CDR3 DNA, 45 bases in frame from base 1. V was cut back by 1 base and J by 2 bases, leaving a gap of 10 bases between them. Turning to this clone: There is no known antigen for this receptor. The sample holds no much larger clone one base away, and base qualities are not on file.

General findings and caveats noted by the study authors: The cumulative frequency of alloreactive sequences traceable to unstimulated CD4+ memory T cells was significantly reduced by siplizumab. Among mappable alloreactive CD4+ clones, an average Treg-derived fraction of roughly 69% was observed with siplizumab, compared with approximately 30% in control reactions. For roughly 75-95% of proliferating CD4+ or CD8+ clones, no naive or memory phenotype could be assigned. Unstimulated naive T cells appeared more diverse than memory T cells, and naive cells seemed to contribute substantially to the alloresponse. Because sequences below about 10^-5 frequency were poorly captured, only a minor fraction of alloreactive clones could be mapped to unstimulated subsets. The suppressive function of proliferating Tregs from siplizumab cultures was not functionally confirmed.

Sorted unstimulated T cells and proliferating T cells recovered from mixed lymphocyte reactions were subjected to TCRbeta CDR3 sequencing. Fresh whole blood from about eleven HLA-typed healthy donors served as the source for isolating PBMCs. To map where alloreactive clones came from, CD4+ non-regulatory T cells in the unstimulated state were FACS-sorted. The chain was built from TRBV4-3 and TRBJ2-3; the D gene lacks a confident call. The origin of this receptor is a human donor in good health. Sample: non-Treg CD4+ T cells sorted from blood. The cell subset or site label corresponds to: FACS-sorted unstimulated CD4+ non-regulatory T cells. The DNA sequence is as follows: TGCGCCAGCAGCCAAGGCCCCCGGGTCACAGATACGCAGTATTTT. This translates into CASSQGPRVTDTQYF.